This record looks at one TCR beta chain sequence and its context. This sample is drawn from a study of T cell changes during pregnancy in multiple sclerosis. Per the germline V gene, CDR1 is SGHDT and CDR2 is YYEEEE. V was clipped by 3 bases and J by 1 base, with 10 bases between them. CDR3 size: 14 residues. Assay used: immunoSEQ multiplex PCR; TCRdb lists only in-frame clones, some missing. In the table there are tens of thousands of clones, about 92% of which are singletons. The V call is TRBV5-6, the J call TRBJ1-1; D ambiguous. The sample was CD8+ T cells from peripheral blood mononuclear cells, taken before pregnancy. The source is a female donor with multiple sclerosis, enrolled in a pregnancy study. For the CDR3, the DNA is TGTGCCAGCAGCTCCTCTGTGCGGAACACTGAAGCTTTCTTT. Protein: CASSSSVRNTEAFF.